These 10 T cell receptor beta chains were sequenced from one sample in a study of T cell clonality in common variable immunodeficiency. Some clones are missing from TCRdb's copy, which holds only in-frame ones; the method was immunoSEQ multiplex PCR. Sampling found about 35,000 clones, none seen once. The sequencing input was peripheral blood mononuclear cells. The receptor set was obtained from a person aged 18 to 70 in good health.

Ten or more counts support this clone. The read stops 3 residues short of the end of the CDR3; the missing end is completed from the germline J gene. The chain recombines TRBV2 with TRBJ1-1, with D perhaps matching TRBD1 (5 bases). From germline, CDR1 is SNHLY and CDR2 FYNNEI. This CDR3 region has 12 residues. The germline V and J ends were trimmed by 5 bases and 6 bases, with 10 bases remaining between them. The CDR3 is CASSTRESEAFF. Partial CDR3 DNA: TGTGCCAGCAGTACCAGGGAATCTGAA.

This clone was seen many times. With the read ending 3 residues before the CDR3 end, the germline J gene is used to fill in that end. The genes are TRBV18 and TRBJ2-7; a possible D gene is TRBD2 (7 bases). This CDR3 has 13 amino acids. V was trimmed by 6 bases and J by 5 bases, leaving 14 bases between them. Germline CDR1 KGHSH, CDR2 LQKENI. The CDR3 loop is CASSPRGGNEQYF. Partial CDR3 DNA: TGTGCCAGCTCGCCCAGGGGAGGGAACGAG. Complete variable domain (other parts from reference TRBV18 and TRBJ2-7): NAGVMQNPRHLVRRRGQEARLRCSPMKGHSHVYWYRQLPEEGLKFMVYLQKENIIDESGMPKERFSAEFPKEGPSILRIQQVVRGDSAAYFCASSPRGGNEQYFGPGTRLTVT.

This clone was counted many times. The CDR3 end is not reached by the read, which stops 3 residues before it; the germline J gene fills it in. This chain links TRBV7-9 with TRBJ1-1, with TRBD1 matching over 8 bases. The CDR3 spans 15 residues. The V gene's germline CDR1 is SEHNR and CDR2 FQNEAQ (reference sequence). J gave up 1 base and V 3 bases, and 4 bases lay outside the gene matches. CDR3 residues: CASSFTGTGNTEAFF. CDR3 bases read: TGTGCCAGCAGCTTCACCGGGACAGGGAACACTGAA.

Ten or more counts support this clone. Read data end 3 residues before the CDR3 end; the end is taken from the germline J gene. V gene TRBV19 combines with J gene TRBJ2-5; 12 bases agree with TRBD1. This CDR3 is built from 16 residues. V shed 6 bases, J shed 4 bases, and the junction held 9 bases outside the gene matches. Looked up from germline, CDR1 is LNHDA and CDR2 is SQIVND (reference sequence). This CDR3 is CASSLSGTGGRETQYF. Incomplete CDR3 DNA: TGTGCCAGTAGCTTATCCGGGACAGGGGGCCGAGAGACC.

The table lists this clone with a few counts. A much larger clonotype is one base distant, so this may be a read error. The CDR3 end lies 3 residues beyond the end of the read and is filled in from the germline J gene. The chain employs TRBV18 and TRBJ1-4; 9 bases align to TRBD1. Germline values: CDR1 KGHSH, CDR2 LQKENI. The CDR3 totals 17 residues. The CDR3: CASSPTTGQGRNSPLFF. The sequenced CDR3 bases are TGTGCCAGCTCACCGACCACCGGACAGGGGCGGAATTCACCA.

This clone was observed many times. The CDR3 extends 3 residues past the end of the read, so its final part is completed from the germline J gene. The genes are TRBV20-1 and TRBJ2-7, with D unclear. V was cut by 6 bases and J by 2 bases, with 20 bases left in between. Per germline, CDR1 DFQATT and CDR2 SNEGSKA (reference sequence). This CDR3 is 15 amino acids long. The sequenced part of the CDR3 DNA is TGCAGTGCCCTTGTCGGCCATCAGAGCGCCTACGAG. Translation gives CSALVGHQSAYE. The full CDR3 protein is CSALVGHQSAYEQYF.

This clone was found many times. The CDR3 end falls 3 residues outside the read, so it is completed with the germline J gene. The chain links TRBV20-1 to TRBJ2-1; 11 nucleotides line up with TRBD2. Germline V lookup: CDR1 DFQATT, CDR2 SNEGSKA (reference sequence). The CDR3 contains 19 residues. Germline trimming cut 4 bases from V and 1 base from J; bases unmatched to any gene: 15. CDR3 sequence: CSAKGVAGGPRASYNEQFF. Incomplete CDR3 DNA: TGCAGTGCTAAGGGAGTAGCGGGAGGGCCCAGAGCTTCCTACAATGAG.

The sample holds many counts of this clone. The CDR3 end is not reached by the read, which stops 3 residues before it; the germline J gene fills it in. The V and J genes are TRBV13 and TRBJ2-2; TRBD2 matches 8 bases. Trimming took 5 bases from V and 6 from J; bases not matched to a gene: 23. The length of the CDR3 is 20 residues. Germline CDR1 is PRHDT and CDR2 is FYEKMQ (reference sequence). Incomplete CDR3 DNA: TGTGCCAGCAGCCCCAGGGGCGGGAGGCCTGGCGGGAGTGAATCCGGGGAG. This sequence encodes CASSPRGGRPGGSESGE. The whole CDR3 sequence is CASSPRGGRPGGSESGELFF.

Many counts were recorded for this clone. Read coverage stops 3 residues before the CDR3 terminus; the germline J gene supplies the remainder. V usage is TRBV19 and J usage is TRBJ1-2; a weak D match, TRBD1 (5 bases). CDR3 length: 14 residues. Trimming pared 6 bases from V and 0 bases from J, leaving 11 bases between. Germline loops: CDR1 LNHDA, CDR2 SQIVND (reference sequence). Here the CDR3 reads CASRPGGANYGYTF. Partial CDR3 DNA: TGTGCCAGTAGGCCGGGAGGGGCTAACTATGGC.

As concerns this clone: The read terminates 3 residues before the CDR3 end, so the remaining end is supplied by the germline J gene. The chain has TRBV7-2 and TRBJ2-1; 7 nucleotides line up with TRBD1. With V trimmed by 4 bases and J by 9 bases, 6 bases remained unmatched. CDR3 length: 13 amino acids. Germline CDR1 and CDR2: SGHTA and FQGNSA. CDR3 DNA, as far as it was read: TGTGCCAGCAGCTCTAACAGGGGCATTGAG. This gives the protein CASSSNRGIE. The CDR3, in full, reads CASSSNRGIEQFF.